The 26 T cell receptor beta chains in this list originate from one sample, sequenced in a study of blood T cell repertoires in COVID-19. Libraries were prepared by immunoSEQ multiplex PCR; TCRdb keeps only in-frame clonotypes and omits some of them. The sample yields fewer than 300,000 clones, around nine tenths seen once. The specimen was peripheral blood. Source of these receptors: a man aged 25 to 40 with acute or convalescent COVID-19.

CDR3 sequence reads: CASSLRDFSFKGTQYF. The CDR3 DNA follows: TGTGCCAGCAGCTTAAGAGACTTTAGTTTTAAAGGGACCCAGTACTTC. This rearrangement joins TRBV13 to TRBJ2-5; D gene uncertain. V lost 2 bases and J 7 bases, leaving 20 bases between the germline ends. The CDR3 contains 16 residues. CDR1 and CDR2 (germline): PRHDT, FYEKMQ (reference sequence).

The genes are TRBV27 and TRBJ1-2; a weak D match, TRBD1 (6 bases). Germline CDR1 MNHEY, CDR2 SMNVEV (reference sequence). This CDR3 is 13 amino acids long. Trimming removed 5 bases at V and 8 bases at J, with 15 bases between. The CDR3 is CASSLATGSGYTF. CDR3 bases: TGTGCCAGCAGTCTCGCGACAGGATCGGGCTACACCTTC.

This clone was observed a handful of times. The chain joins TRBV6-6 to TRBJ1-4; D not resolved. CDR1 and CDR2 from the germline V gene are MNHNY and SVGAGI (reference sequence). This CDR3 has 13 amino acids. The V end was cut by 8 bases, the J end by 3 bases, with 10 bases between. DNA of the CDR3: TGTGCCAGCGTAGGGAGGGCTAATGAAAAACTGTTTTTT. Protein product: CASVGRANEKLFF.

The chain joins TRBV3-1 (or the pseudogene TRBV3-2) to TRBJ2-3, with 7 nucleotides matching TRBD1. The junction had 6 bases not matched to a gene; V was cut back by 2 bases and J by 10 bases. The CDR3 extends over 13 amino acids. The germline V gene encodes CDR1 LGHDT and CDR2 YNNKEL (reference sequence). The CDR3 region has the DNA TGTGCCAGCAGCCAAAGGGGGCGCGGGTCGCAGTATTTT. It encodes CASSQRGRGSQYF.

For this clone: Other DNA sequences in this specimen translate into the identical CDR3. J is TRBJ2-7 and V is TRBV28; D is uncertain. The V and J ends lost 3 bases and 1 base respectively, with 10 bases between them. CDR1 MDHEN and CDR2 SYDVKM come from the germline V gene. There are 14 residues in the CDR3. The DNA of the CDR3 is TGTGCCAGCAGTTTGGCAGGCTCTTCCTACGAGCAGTACTTC. This encodes CASSLAGSSYEQYF.

The genes are TRBV7-6 and TRBJ1-1, with D tentatively TRBD1 (6 bases). The length of the CDR3 is 13 residues. The V end was cut by 5 bases, the J end by 2 bases, with 9 bases between. The germline gives CDR1 SGHVS, CDR2 FNYEAQ. The CDR3 region is CASSPGENTEAFF. CDR3 DNA sequence: TGTGCCAGCAGCCCAGGGGAAAACACTGAAGCTTTCTTT. Together with reference TRBV7-6 and TRBJ1-1, the CDR3 gives the full variable domain: GAGVSQSPRYKVTKRGQDVALRCDPISGHVSLYWYRQALGQGPEFLTYFNYEAQQDKSGLPNDRFSAERPEGSISTLTIQRTEQRDSAMYRCASSPGENTEAFFGQGTRLTVV.

The V call is TRBV7-9, the J call TRBJ1-6; D remains unclear. This CDR3 spans 16 amino acids. CDR1 SEHNR and CDR2 FQNEAQ come from the germline V gene (reference sequence). V lost 5 bases to trimming and J lost 3 bases, with 14 bases between them. The CDR3 sequence is CASSPLPGHYNSPLHF. The CDR3 nucleotides read TGTGCCAGCAGCCCTCTCCCAGGCCACTATAATTCACCCCTCCACTTT.

This sequence joins TRBV19 and TRBJ1-2; 7 nucleotides match TRBD1. Germline V gene data show CDR1 as LNHDA and CDR2 as SQIVND (reference sequence). Trimming removed 5 bases from V and 3 bases from J; junction bases left unmatched: 9. The CDR3 is made up of 15 amino acids. CDR3 sequence reads: CASSARQGQDYGYTF. The CDR3 nucleotides are TGTGCCAGTAGTGCCAGACAGGGCCAGGACTATGGCTACACCTTC. The complete variable domain, with remaining parts taken from reference TRBV19 and TRBJ1-2, reads DGGITQSPKYLFRKEGQNVTLSCEQNLNHDAMYWYRQDPGQGLRLIYYSQIVNDFQKGDIAEGYSVSREKKESFPLTVTSAQKNPTAFYLCASSARQGQDYGYTFGSGTRLTVV.

The chain employs TRBV6-5 and TRBJ2-7; possible D gene TRBD2, 5 bases. The CDR3 extends over 15 amino acids. Germline assignment: CDR1 MNHEY and CDR2 SVGAGI. The germline V and J ends were trimmed by 0 bases and 2 bases, with 11 bases remaining between them. CDR3 residues: CASSYSQEAPYEQYF. CDR3 DNA sequence: TGTGCCAGCAGTTACTCGCAGGAGGCGCCCTACGAGCAGTACTTC.

The table lists this clone with a count of one. The rearrangement joins TRBV7-2 to TRBJ1-3, with no clear D. Germline lookup yields CDR1 SGHTA and CDR2 FQGNSA. Trimming cost V 5 bases and J 5 bases, with 10 bases left between them. There are 13 residues in the CDR3. This CDR3 reads CASSPGFRNTIYF. DNA for the CDR3: TGTGCCAGCAGCCCAGGTTTTAGAAACACCATATATTTT. Full variable domain (missing parts from reference TRBV7-2 and TRBJ1-3): GAGVSQSPSNKVTEKGKDVELRCDPISGHTALYWYRQSLGQGLEFLIYFQGNSAPDKSGLPSDRFSAERTGGSVSTLTIQRTQQEDSAVYLCASSPGFRNTIYFGEGSWLTVV.

The chain recombines TRBV7-9 with TRBJ2-2; the D gene is possibly TRBD2 (6 bases). Trimming left V 11 bases short and J 3 bases short, with 22 bases between. The CDR3 is 16 amino acids. CDR1 is SEHNR, CDR2 FQNEAQ, per germline (reference sequence). The chain's CDR3 is CAQEGRQEGDTGELFF. As DNA, the CDR3 is TGTGCCCAGGAGGGCCGCCAGGAGGGCGACACCGGGGAGCTGTTTTTT.

This clone was detected only a few times. V gene TRBV6-1 combines with J gene TRBJ1-2; D is unresolved. Germline CDR1 reads MNHNS; CDR2 reads SASEGT. Deletions cut 3 bases from V and 7 bases from J, with 24 bases between. The CDR3 has 17 amino acids. The CDR3 region is CASSDLPGSIGWGGYTF. In DNA, the CDR3 is TGTGCCAGCAGTGATCTTCCGGGATCTATCGGATGGGGTGGCTACACCTTC.

V is TRBV5-5 and J is TRBJ2-7; D ambiguous. Germline loops: CDR1 SGHKS, CDR2 YYEKEE (reference sequence). V was pared by 0 bases and J by 0 bases, with 7 bases between. This CDR3 contains 14 residues. CDR3 nucleotides: TGTGCCAGCAGCTTGGACCCCGGCTCCTACGAGCAGTACTTC. Protein: CASSLDPGSYEQYF.

The J gene is TRBJ1-5, the V gene TRBV18; 8 nucleotides line up with TRBD1. The CDR3 is made up of 14 amino acids. Germline assignment: CDR1 KGHSH and CDR2 LQKENI. Germline trimming cut 3 bases from V and 7 bases from J; bases unmatched to any gene: 5. CDR3 sequence: CASSPQGARQPQHF. The DNA of the CDR3 is TGTGCCAGCTCACCTCAGGGGGCGCGGCAGCCCCAGCATTTT.

This chain joins TRBV5-4 and TRBJ1-4; D remains ambiguous. The CDR3 contains 15 residues. The germline gives CDR1 SGHNT, CDR2 YYREEE (reference sequence). V dropped 4 bases and J dropped 8 bases, with 18 bases sitting between them. The CDR3 reads CASSPTPVVDEKLFF. In nucleotides, the CDR3 is TGTGCCAGCAGCCCGACTCCGGTGGTAGACGAAAAACTGTTTTTT.

The V gene is TRBV7-8, the J gene TRBJ1-2; D perhaps matches TRBD1 (5 bases). There are 14 residues in the CDR3. The germline CDR1 and CDR2 sequences are SGHVS and FQNEAQ. V was shortened by 1 base and J by 4 bases, with 10 bases between the two germline ends. CDR3 loop: CASSLEQEFYGYTF. In nucleotides, the CDR3 is TGTGCCAGCAGCTTAGAACAGGAGTTCTATGGCTACACCTTC.

This clone was found once. V usage is TRBV2 and J usage is TRBJ2-2, with 10 bases fitting TRBD2. This CDR3 is 18 amino acids long. V was clipped by 10 bases and J by 0 bases; unmatched bases: 14. Germline loops: CDR1 SNHLY, CDR2 FYNNEI. CDR3 protein: CATRAGGPRDPNTGELFF. CDR3 sequence (DNA): TGTGCCACTAGAGCGGGAGGGCCGCGAGATCCGAACACCGGGGAGCTGTTTTTT. Full variable domain (outside the CDR3, taken from reference TRBV2 and TRBJ2-2): EPEVTQTPSHQVTQMGQEVILRCVPISNHLYFYWYRQILGQKVEFLVSFYNNEISEKSEIFDDQFSVERPDGSNFTLKIRSTKLEDSAMYFCATRAGGPRDPNTGELFFGEGSRLTVL.

The V and J genes are TRBV13 and TRBJ2-2, with TRBD1 identical over 8 bases. Germline values: CDR1 PRHDT, CDR2 FYEKMQ (reference sequence). J lost 5 bases, V lost 7 bases, and 12 bases had no gene match. This CDR3 has 16 residues. The CDR3 DNA follows: TGTGCCAGCACCCAACCCGGGACAGGATATACCGGGGAGCTGTTTTTT. Amino acids: CASTQPGTGYTGELFF. The full variable domain, its missing parts supplied by reference TRBV13 and TRBJ2-2, is AAGVIQSPRHLIKEKRETATLKCYPIPRHDTVYWYQQGPGQDPQFLISFYEKMQSDKGSIPDRFSAQQFSDYHSELNMSSLELGDSALYFCASTQPGTGYTGELFFGEGSRLTVL.

The chain joins TRBV6-6 to TRBJ1-2; a weak D match, TRBD1 (5 bases). The CDR3 contains 15 residues. CDR1 and CDR2 from the germline V gene are MNHNY and SVGAGI (reference sequence). The germline V and J ends were trimmed by 0 bases and 8 bases, with 16 bases remaining between them. The CDR3 DNA sequence: TGTGCCAGCAGTTACTCGATACGGGGGGATGAGGGCTACACCTTC. Amino acid sequence: CASSYSIRGDEGYTF.

On this clone itself: Because the CDR3's place on the DNA is in doubt, the DNA is left out and the CDR3 is given as listed by TCRdb. The chain is built from TRBV12-1 and TRBJ1-6; the listed D gene, TRBD1, was not tested against the DNA. TRBV12-1 is classified as a pseudogene. 16 amino acids form the CDR3, both terminal residues included. The CDR3 sequence: CASSFDFGRGSSPLHF.

The genes are TRBV10-3 and TRBJ1-1, with no clear D. V dropped 5 bases and J dropped 5 bases, with 15 bases sitting between them. Germline V gene lookup returns CDR1 ENHRY and CDR2 SYGVKD. This CDR3 is 14 amino acids long. The CDR3 nucleotides are TGTGCCATCAGTTACGAGGGCGCAGAGACTGAAGCTTTCTTT. Its translation: CAISYEGAETEAFF.

V is TRBV6-5 and J is TRBJ1-1, with D maybe TRBD1 (6 bases). This CDR3 comprises 14 residues. The V and J ends lost 7 bases and 1 base respectively, with 13 bases between them. Germline loops: CDR1 MNHEY, CDR2 SVGAGI. DNA for the CDR3: TGTGCCAGCACCACTTTACAGGGGAACACTGAAGCTTTCTTT. Amino acid sequence: CASTTLQGNTEAFF.

The table lists this clone with a few counts. V usage is TRBV19 and J usage is TRBJ1-4; possibly TRBD1 for D (6 bases). V was trimmed by 5 bases and J by 7 bases, leaving 17 bases between them. From germline, CDR1 is LNHDA and CDR2 SQIVND (reference sequence). The CDR3 covers 15 residues. The CDR3 sequence: CASSPIGGLAEKLFF. The CDR3 DNA sequence: TGTGCCAGTAGTCCCATAGGGGGATTGGCTGAAAAACTGTTTTTT. The variable domain in full, with the rest retrieved from reference TRBV19 and TRBJ1-4, is DGGITQSPKYLFRKEGQNVTLSCEQNLNHDAMYWYRQDPGQGLRLIYYSQIVNDFQKGDIAEGYSVSREKKESFPLTVTSAQKNPTAFYLCASSPIGGLAEKLFFGSGTQLSVL.

CDR3 in DNA: TGCGCCAGCAGCCAACAGGGGGCCGGCTATGGCTACACCTTC. Residues: CASSQQGAGYGYTF. J is TRBJ1-2 and V is TRBV5-1; TRBD1 aligns across 9 bases. J was trimmed by 4 bases and V by 4 bases; bases with no gene match: 5. The CDR3 contains 14 residues. CDR1 and CDR2 from the germline V gene are SGHRS and YFSETQ.

This chain links TRBV10-3 with TRBJ2-3; perhaps TRBD2 as D (5 bases). CDR1 is ENHRY and CDR2 is SYGVKD in the germline V gene. Trimming took off 8 bases at V and 0 bases at J, with 6 bases between the two ends. CDR3 size: 12 residues. CDR3 residues: CAIAGSTDTQYF. DNA for the CDR3: TGTGCCATCGCGGGTAGCACAGATACGCAGTATTTT.

The rearrangement uses TRBV6-5 and TRBJ1-6; unclear D gene. The CDR3 is 14 residues long. Germline assignment: CDR1 MNHEY and CDR2 SVGAGI. Trimming pared 6 bases from V and 6 bases from J, leaving 12 bases between. CDR3 residues: CASSRGSRNSPLHF. The CDR3, as DNA: TGTGCCAGCAGCCGCGGTTCTCGTAATTCACCCCTCCACTTT.